The T cell receptor beta chain described here comes from a study of cytomegalovirus exposure and HLA in healthy donors. Study conclusions and caveats: Previous analysis showed most TCR beta V segments were productive about 90% or about 30% of the time.

This clone was observed a handful of times. Its target is unknown. The CDR3 extends over 16 amino acids. Trimming shortened V by 1 base and J by 11 bases, and 23 bases separated the two germline ends. Germline V gene lookup returns CDR1 LNHDA and CDR2 SQIVND (reference sequence). The PCR used 60 Vbeta and 13 Jbeta primers. The table came from immunoSEQ multiplex PCR; TCRdb's copy has only in-frame clones and leaves some out. The table shows 150,000 to 200,000 clones, with around 65% occurring only once. This chain joins TRBV19 and TRBJ1-1; TRBD1 might be the D (5 bases). The sequencing input was PBMCs. The TCR originated in a woman between 35 and 50 years old in good health and CMV-seropositive. Here the CDR3 reads CASSIGTGGTSGTAFF. Here the CDR3 DNA reads TGTGCCAGTAGTATAGGTACCGGGGGGACGTCGGGGACGGCTTTCTTT. The whole variable domain, remainder taken from reference TRBV19 and TRBJ1-1, is DGGITQSPKYLFRKEGQNVTLSCEQNLNHDAMYWYRQDPGQGLRLIYYSQIVNDFQKGDIAEGYSVSREKKESFPLTVTSAQKNPTAFYLCASSIGTGGTSGTAFFGQGTRLTVV.